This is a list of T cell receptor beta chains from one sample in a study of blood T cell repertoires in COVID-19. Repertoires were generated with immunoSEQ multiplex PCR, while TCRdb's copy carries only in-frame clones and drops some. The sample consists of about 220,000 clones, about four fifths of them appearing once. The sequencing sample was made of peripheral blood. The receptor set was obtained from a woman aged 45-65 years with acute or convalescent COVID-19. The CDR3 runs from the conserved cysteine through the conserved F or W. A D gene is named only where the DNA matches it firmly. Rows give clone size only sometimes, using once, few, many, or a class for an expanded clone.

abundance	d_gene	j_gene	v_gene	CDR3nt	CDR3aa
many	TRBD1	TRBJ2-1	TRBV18	TGTGCCAGCTCACCTACCGGGACAGGGGGCCAGAATGAGCAGTTCTTC	CASSPTGTGGQNEQFF
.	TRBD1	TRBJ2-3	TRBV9	TGTGCCAGCAGCCCCCCCCGGGACAGTGCCACAGATACGCAGTATTTT	CASSPPRDSATDTQYF
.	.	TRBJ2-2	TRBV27	TGTGCCAGCAGTTCCGGGACGAACACCGGGGAGCTGTTTTTT	CASSSGTNTGELFF
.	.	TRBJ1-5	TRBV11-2	TGTGCCAGCAGCTTAATTCGTTCCGTGCGGGGCAATCAGCCCCAGCATTTT	CASSLIRSVRGNQPQHF
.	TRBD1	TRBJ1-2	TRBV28	TGTGCCAGCAGTTCAGCGGACAGGAACTATGGCTACACCTTC	CASSSADRNYGYTF
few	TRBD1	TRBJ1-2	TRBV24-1	TGTGCCACCAGTGAAGGGACAGGCCTCAACTATGGCTACACCTTC	CATSEGTGLNYGYTF
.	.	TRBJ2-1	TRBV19	TGTGCCAGTAGTATATCAGGGAAGAGGTACAATGAGCAGTTCTTC	CASSISGKRYNEQFF
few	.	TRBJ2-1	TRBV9	TGTGCCAGCAGCCCCCAAATAGGGGACAATGAGCAGTTCTTC	CASSPQIGDNEQFF
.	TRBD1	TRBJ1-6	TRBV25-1	TGTGCCAGCAGTGAAGACAGGGCCGGCAATTCACCCCTCCACTTT	CASSEDRAGNSPLHF
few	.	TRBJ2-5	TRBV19	TGTGCCAGTAGTTCACTTCAAGAGACCCAGTACTTC	CASSSLQETQYF
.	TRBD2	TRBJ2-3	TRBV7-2	TGTGCCAGCAGCTGGCCTACCCCTAGCGGGAGTAAACCAGATACGCAGTATTTT	CASSWPTPSGSKPDTQYF
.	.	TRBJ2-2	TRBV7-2	TGTGCCAGCAGCTTAGGACTAGGCCCCGGGGAGCTGTTTTTT	CASSLGLGPGELFF
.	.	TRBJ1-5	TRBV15	TGTGCCACCAGCAGAGACAGGGCTCAGCCCCAGCATTTT	CATSRDRAQPQHF
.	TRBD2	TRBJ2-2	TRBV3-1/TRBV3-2	TGTGCCAGCAGTTTGATCAGCGGGAGTGGCGGGGAGCTGTTTTTT	CASSLISGSGGELFF
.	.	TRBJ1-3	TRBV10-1	TGCGCCAGCAGTGAAGGACAGCCGGAGGACACCATATATTTT	CASSEGQPEDTIYF
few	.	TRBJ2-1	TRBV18	TGTGCCAGCTCACCAAGCCAGGGACAAAGCAATGAGCAGTTCTTC	CASSPSQGQSNEQFF
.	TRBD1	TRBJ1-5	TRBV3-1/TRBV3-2	TGTGCCAGCAGCCAAACAGGGGGCGCGGGTCAGCCCCAGCATTTT	CASSQTGGAGQPQHF
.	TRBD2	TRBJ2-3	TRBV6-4	TGTGCCAGCAGTGACAAGGCGGGGGGTTACACAGATACGCAGTATTTT	CASSDKAGGYTDTQYF
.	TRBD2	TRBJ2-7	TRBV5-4	TGTGCCAGCAGCTCCTCGACTAGCGGGAGAAACGAGCAGTACTTC	CASSSSTSGRNEQYF
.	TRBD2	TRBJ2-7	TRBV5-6	TGTGCCAGCAGCGTGTGGGGAGGGGAGCAGTACTTC	CASSVWGGEQYF
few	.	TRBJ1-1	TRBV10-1	TGCGCCAGCAGTGATTCGACACCGAACACTGAAGCTTTCTTT	CASSDSTPNTEAFF
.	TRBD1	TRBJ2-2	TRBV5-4	TGTGCCAGCAGCTGGGGACAGGGCGAATTGGCCGGGGAGCTGTTTTTT	CASSWGQGELAGELFF
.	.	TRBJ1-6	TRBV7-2	TGTGCCAGCAGCTTCGGGAGGGGGTACTCACCCCTCCACTTT	CASSFGRGYSPLHF
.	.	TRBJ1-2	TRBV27	TGTGCCAGCAGTTTGTTCGAGAACTATGGCTACACCTTC	CASSLFENYGYTF
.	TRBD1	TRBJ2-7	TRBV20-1	TGCAGTGCTAGTGGACAGGGGCACGAGCAGTACTTC	CSASGQGHEQYF
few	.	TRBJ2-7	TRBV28	TGTGCCAGCAAACGGGGTTACGAGCAGTACTTC	CASKRGYEQYF
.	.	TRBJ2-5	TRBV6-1	TGTGCCAGCAGTGAAGCGACGTGGCCCGGAGGGCCCCAAGAGACCCAGTACTTC	CASSEATWPGGPQETQYF
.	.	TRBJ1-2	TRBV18	TGTGCCAGCTCACCGAGGGTTAACTATGGCTACACCTTC	CASSPRVNYGYTF
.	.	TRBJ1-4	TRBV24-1	TGTGCCACCAGTGACAACAGCCCAACTAATGAAAAACTGTTTTTT	CATSDNSPTNEKLFF
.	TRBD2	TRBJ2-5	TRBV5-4	TGTGCCAGCAGCTTGGGGGCGGGAGGCAGGGAGACCCAGTACTTC	CASSLGAGGRETQYF
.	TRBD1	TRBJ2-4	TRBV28	TGTGCCAGCAGTCGACAGGGGGGAGCCAAAAACATTCAGTACTTC	CASSRQGGAKNIQYF
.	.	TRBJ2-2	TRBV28	TGTGCCAGCAGTCAAGGAGACAGCTACACCGGGGAGCTGTTTTTT	CASSQGDSYTGELFF
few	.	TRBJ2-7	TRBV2	TGTGCCAGCACGGAGGGGCCAGGGTTCGCCTACGAGCAGTACTTC	CASTEGPGFAYEQYF
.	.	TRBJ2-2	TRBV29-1	TGCAGCGTGAGACTACAAAACACCGGGGAGCTGTTTTTT	CSVRLQNTGELFF
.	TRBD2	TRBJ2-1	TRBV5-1	TGCGCCAGCGGTCCACCAAGGGAGCGGGAGGGGGTTAATGAGCAGTTCTTC	CASGPPREREGVNEQFF
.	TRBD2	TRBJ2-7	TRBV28	TGTGCCAGCAGTCTAGAGGGGACTAGTGGGTTTCTGAACGAGCAGTACTTC	CASSLEGTSGFLNEQYF
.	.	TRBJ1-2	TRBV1	TGCACCAGCAGCCAAGATTGTCGCTCGGACATTGCCCACATCTGGGGCTACACCTTC	CTSSQDCRSDIAHIWGYTF
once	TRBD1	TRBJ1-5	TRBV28	TGTGCCAGCAGTTTATTTAGGTCCGGGACAGGGCGTCAGCCCCAGCATTTT	CASSLFRSGTGRQPQHF
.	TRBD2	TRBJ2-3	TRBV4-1	TGCGCCAGCAGCCATCATAGCGGGAGACGTCCAGATACGCAGTATTTT	CASSHHSGRRPDTQYF
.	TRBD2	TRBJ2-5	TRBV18	TGTGCCAGCTCACCACTTGGTCCTAGCGGGGTGCGCCAGGAGACCCAGTACTTC	CASSPLGPSGVRQETQYF
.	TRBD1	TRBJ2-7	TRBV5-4	TGTGCCAGCAGCTACCGGGACAGGGGTCAGTACGAGCAGTACTTC	CASSYRDRGQYEQYF
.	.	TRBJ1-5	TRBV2	TGTGCCAGCAGTGAAAGGCCCGGGAGCAATCAGCCCCAGCATTTT	CASSERPGSNQPQHF
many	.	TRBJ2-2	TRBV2	TGTGCCAGCAGTGAAGAGCCAATCACCGGGGAGCTGTTTTTT	CASSEEPITGELFF
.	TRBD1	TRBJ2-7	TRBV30	TGTGCCTGTGCGGGGACAGGGCCCTACGAGCAGTACTTC	CACAGTGPYEQYF
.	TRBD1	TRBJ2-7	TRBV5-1	TGCGCCAGCAGGCGGGCGGACAGGGGAGAATCCTACGAGCAGTACTTC	CASRRADRGESYEQYF
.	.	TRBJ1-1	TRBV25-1	TGTGCCAGCAGTCACGCCGTGGGGGGGATGAGAGCTTTCTTT	CASSHAVGGMRAFF
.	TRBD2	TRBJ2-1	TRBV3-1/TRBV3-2	TGTGCCAGCAGCCAAGTGGCGGGAGGCTCGGGGTACAATGAGCAGTTCTTC	CASSQVAGGSGYNEQFF
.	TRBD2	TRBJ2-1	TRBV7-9	TGTGCCAGCAGCTTAGCTAGCGGGAGGTCTGGCTACAATGAGCAGTTCTTC	CASSLASGRSGYNEQFF
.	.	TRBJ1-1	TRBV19	TGTGCCAGTAGTTTTTCATTGAACACTGAAGCTTTCTTT	CASSFSLNTEAFF
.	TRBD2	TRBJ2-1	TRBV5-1	TGCGCCAGCAGCTTTATAGCGGGAGGGATGAGTGAGCAGTTCTTC	CASSFIAGGMSEQFF
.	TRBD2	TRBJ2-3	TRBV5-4	TGTGCCAGCAGCTTGGGGACTAGCGGGAGGACAGATACGCAGTATTTT	CASSLGTSGRTDTQYF
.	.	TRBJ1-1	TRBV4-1	TGCGCCAGCAGCCAAGCATACACTGAAGCTTTCTTT	CASSQAYTEAFF
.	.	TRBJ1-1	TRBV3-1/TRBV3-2	TGTGCCAGCAGCCAAGCGGTGGACTGGTGGGGCACTGAAGCTTTCTTT	CASSQAVDWWGTEAFF
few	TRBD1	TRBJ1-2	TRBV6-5	TGTGCCAGCAGTCCCGACAGGGGAGGGACTGGCTACACCTTC	CASSPDRGGTGYTF
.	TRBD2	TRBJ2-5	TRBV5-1	TGCGCCAGCAGCGCCGGACTAGCGGGAGGACAAGAGACCCAGTACTTC	CASSAGLAGGQETQYF
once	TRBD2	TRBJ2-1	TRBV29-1	TGCAGCGTTGACCTTGGGACTAGCGGGAGAGGCGAGCAGTTCTTC	CSVDLGTSGRGEQFF
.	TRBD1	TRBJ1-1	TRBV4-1	TGCGCCAGCAGCCAAGATTGGGGACAGGGAGGGGAAGCTTTCTTT	CASSQDWGQGGEAFF
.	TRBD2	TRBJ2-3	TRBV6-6	TGTGCCTCGGGGGGGTACGCAGATACGCAGTATTTT	CASGGYADTQYF
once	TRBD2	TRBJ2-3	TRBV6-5	TGTGCCAGCAGTCCGAGACTAGCGGGAGCGGATACGCAGTATTTT	CASSPRLAGADTQYF